The next 32 T cell receptor beta chains were all read from a single sample in a study of shared clonotypes between healthy human individuals. Repertoires were generated with immunoSEQ multiplex PCR, while TCRdb's copy carries only in-frame clones and drops some. The repertoire consists of about 770,000 clones, with roughly 72% occurring once and the leading ten covering roughly 1.8%. The sample comprised memory CD4+ T cells sorted from blood. The subset: CD45RA-negative fraction. The receptors come from a woman aged 25-40 years in good health.

V is TRBV11-2 and J is TRBJ2-7; D could derive from TRBD1 or TRBD2 (5 bases each). The CDR3 has 15 amino acids. Germline-derived CDR1 and CDR2 are SGHAT and FQNNGV. V was pared by 4 bases and J by 6 bases, with 19 bases between. Here the CDR3 DNA reads TGTGCCAGCAGCTCCATTGGGGGAGAGATCCTCGAGCAGTACTTC. Its protein product is CASSSIGGEILEQYF. Filled out from reference TRBV11-2 and TRBJ2-7, the complete variable domain reads EAGVAQSPRYKIIEKRQSVAFWCNPISGHATLYWYQQILGQGPKLLIQFQNNGVVDDSQLPKDRFSAERLKGVDSTLKIQPAKLEDSAVYLCASSSIGGEILEQYFGPGTRLTVT.

The chain links TRBV18 to TRBJ2-5; D unclear. Germline loops: CDR1 KGHSH, CDR2 LQKENI. The CDR3 has 15 residues. V was trimmed by 3 bases and J by 0 bases, leaving 11 bases between them. CDR3 region: CASSPPVEYQETQYF. In DNA form, the CDR3 reads TGTGCCAGCTCACCGCCGGTGGAGTACCAAGAGACCCAGTACTTC.

V gene TRBV28 combines with J gene TRBJ1-2; 9 bases are shared with TRBD1. Trimming took 6 bases from V and 2 from J; bases not matched to a gene: 10. CDR1 is MDHEN and CDR2 is SYDVKM in the germline V gene. The CDR3 is 16 residues long. The CDR3 DNA is TGTGCCAGCAGCCCCACGGGGACAGGGATGAACTATGGCTACACCTTC. As protein: CASSPTGTGMNYGYTF.

The J gene is TRBJ2-7, the V gene TRBV6-4; 10 bases are shared with TRBD2. The CDR3 runs 15 residues. The germline V gene encodes CDR1 MRHNA and CDR2 SNTAGT. V was pared by 3 bases and J by 3 bases, with 5 bases of the junction left unmatched. In DNA, the CDR3 is TGTGCCAGCAGTGAACAAGCGGGAGGGATCTACGAGCAGTACTTC. It encodes CASSEQAGGIYEQYF.

The chain carries TRBV7-8 and TRBJ2-7; D might be TRBD1 or TRBD2, each matching 5 bases. V lost 5 bases to trimming and J lost 7 bases, with 15 bases between them. The CDR3 is 13 residues long. Germline assignment: CDR1 SGHVS and CDR2 FQNEAQ. Here the CDR3 reads CASSPGRLKEQYF. Written as DNA, the CDR3 is TGTGCCAGCAGCCCGGGACGGCTGAAAGAGCAGTACTTC.

The V gene is TRBV28, the J gene TRBJ1-1; 7 nucleotides line up with TRBD1. Germline CDR1 and CDR2: MDHEN and SYDVKM. The J segment lost 7 bases and the V segment lost 5 bases, leaving 7 bases of the junction unmatched. CDR3 length equals 13 residues. CDR3 residues: CASSPDRAGEAFF. CDR3 coding DNA: TGTGCCAGCAGTCCCGACAGGGCAGGTGAAGCTTTCTTT.

The chain combines TRBV5-5 with TRBJ2-1; D tentatively fits TRBD1 or TRBD2 (5 bases each). Germline CDR1 reads SGHKS; CDR2 reads YYEKEE (reference sequence). V was clipped by 4 bases and J by 10 bases, with 9 bases between them. This CDR3 spans 11 amino acids. The CDR3 DNA is TGTGCCAGCAGCACGAGGGGAGAGCAGTTCTTC. This encodes CASSTRGEQFF.

The chain carries TRBV14 and TRBJ1-5; D is uncertain. V was trimmed by 1 base and J by 1 base, leaving 11 bases between them. CDR3 length equals 16 residues. Per germline, CDR1 SGHDN and CDR2 FVKESK. CDR3 loop: CASSQGGWRSNQPQHF. CDR3 bases: TGTGCCAGCAGCCAAGGGGGTTGGCGCAGCAATCAGCCCCAGCATTTT. Filled out from reference TRBV14 and TRBJ1-5, the complete variable domain reads EAGVTQFPSHSVIEKGQTVTLRCDPISGHDNLYWYRRVMGKEIKFLLHFVKESKQDESGMPNNRFLAERTGGTYSTLKVQPAELEDSGVYFCASSQGGWRSNQPQHFGDGTRLSIL.

The rearrangement joins TRBV9 to TRBJ1-1; maybe TRBD1 (6 bases). Germline V gene lookup returns CDR1 SGDLS and CDR2 YYNGEE. CDR3 length: 16 amino acids. V was cut by 4 bases and J by 8 bases, with 24 bases left in between. DNA of the CDR3: TGTGCCAGCAGCTTTACCCGGGACACCCCGCTCGCCGAAGCTTTCTTT. This codes for CASSFTRDTPLAEAFF.

The V and J genes are TRBV7-9 and TRBJ2-1; D unresolved. Per the germline V gene, CDR1 is SEHNR and CDR2 is FQNEAQ (reference sequence). The CDR3 consists of 13 residues. V lost 5 bases and J lost 8, with 13 bases in between. CDR3 amino acids: CASSPYYADEQFF. CDR3 coding DNA: TGTGCCAGCAGCCCATACTACGCCGATGAGCAGTTCTTC.

This clone was seen a handful of times. The chain is built from TRBV4-2 and TRBJ2-5, with a weak D call TRBD2 (6 bases). CDR3 length: 15 amino acids. Germline loops: CDR1 LGHNA, CDR2 YNFKEQ. Trimming pared 4 bases from V and 9 bases from J, leaving 21 bases between. The DNA for the CDR3 is TGTGCCAGCAGCCGGACCGGGACTGAACAAGGGTCCCAGTACTTC. Translated, it gives CASSRTGTEQGSQYF.

This rearrangement joins TRBV5-4 to TRBJ2-1, with 7 bases that match TRBD2. The CDR3 consists of 15 residues. Germline V gene lookup returns CDR1 SGHNT and CDR2 YYREEE (reference sequence). J lost 0 bases, V lost 5 bases, and 5 bases had no gene match. In nucleotides, the CDR3 is TGTGCCAGCAGGGCGGGGAGGGGCTCCTACAATGAGCAGTTCTTC. It yields the protein CASRAGRGSYNEQFF.

The V call is TRBV28, the J call TRBJ1-2; tentative D call: TRBD1 (5 bases). Germline CDR1 MDHEN, CDR2 SYDVKM. The CDR3 contains 14 residues. The V end lost 7 bases, the J end lost 6 bases, and 18 bases lay between the germline ends. The CDR3 loop is CASTRDLITHGYTF. The CDR3 DNA reads as TGTGCCAGCACTAGGGACTTAATAACGCATGGCTACACCTTC.

This clone has a count of ten or more. The J gene is TRBJ2-1, the V gene TRBV19; TRBD2 agrees at 8 bases. The CDR3 is made up of 16 amino acids. J was trimmed by 3 bases and V by 9 bases; bases with no gene match: 13. Germline V CDR1 and CDR2: LNHDA, SQIVND (reference sequence). Here the CDR3 DNA reads TGTGCCAGCCATTCTGGGGCGGGAGGCCTCTACAATGAGCAGTTCTTC. This encodes CASHSGAGGLYNEQFF.

This clone was observed at least ten times. V usage is TRBV4-2 and J usage is TRBJ2-1; maybe TRBD2 (6 bases). Germline values: CDR1 LGHNA, CDR2 YNFKEQ. This CDR3 contains 18 residues. V was pared by 0 bases and J by 0 bases, with 15 bases between. CDR3 nucleotide sequence: TGTGCCAGCAGCCAAGATCTGTCACGGGGGAGCTCCTACAATGAGCAGTTCTTC. This translates into CASSQDLSRGSSYNEQFF.

This clone appeared a single time. The genes are TRBV7-8 and TRBJ2-1; D not certain. Germline V gene sequence: CDR1 SGHVS, CDR2 FQNEAQ. Trimming pared 1 base from V and 4 bases from J, leaving 5 bases between. This CDR3 has 13 residues. The DNA for the CDR3 is TGTGCCAGCAGCTTAGGGCCTTACAATGAGCAGTTCTTC. Translation: CASSLGPYNEQFF.

This clone turned up a few times. This sequence joins TRBV10-1 and TRBJ1-4; TRBD1 is a possible D gene (5 bases). The CDR3 contains 17 residues. V was clipped by 1 base and J by 10 bases, with 22 bases between them. Germline lookup yields CDR1 WNHNN and CDR2 SYGVQD (reference sequence). The CDR3: CASSEYPSGTPEGKLFF. Written as DNA, the CDR3 is TGCGCCAGCAGTGAGTACCCCTCCGGGACTCCTGAGGGAAAACTGTTTTTT.

The V call is TRBV28, the J call TRBJ1-2; unclear D gene. From germline, CDR1 is MDHEN and CDR2 SYDVKM. The CDR3 sequence is 14 residues long. Trimming shortened V by 5 bases and J by 2 bases, and 12 bases separated the two germline ends. The CDR3 nucleotides read TGTGCCAGCAGTCCCGCGGCCCGAAACTATGGCTACACCTTC. Translating gives CASSPAARNYGYTF.

J is TRBJ1-3 and V is TRBV14; 8 positions match TRBD1. V lost 0 bases and J lost 5; bases outside the gene matches: 3. From germline, CDR1 is SGHDN and CDR2 FVKESK. The CDR3 consists of 15 residues. The CDR3 protein is CASSQDQGARNTIYF. DNA for the CDR3: TGTGCCAGCAGCCAAGATCAGGGGGCGCGAAACACCATATATTTT.

The chain combines TRBV7-9 with TRBJ1-5; D gene ambiguous. The germline V gene has CDR1 SEHNR and CDR2 FQNEAQ (reference sequence). The CDR3 is made up of 14 amino acids. V was cut by 3 bases and J by 0 bases, with 6 bases left in between. Here the CDR3 DNA reads TGTGCCAGCAGCTTGGGTTATAGCAATCAGCCCCAGCATTTT. Its translation: CASSLGYSNQPQHF.

There are many counts of this clone. This rearrangement joins TRBV28 to TRBJ2-1; 14 bases fit TRBD2. Germline V CDR1 and CDR2: MDHEN, SYDVKM. The CDR3 totals 19 residues. Unmatched junction bases numbered 17, after V lost 4 bases and J lost 9 bases. The CDR3: CASSSTTGGLAGVRGEQFF. In DNA form, the CDR3 reads TGTGCCAGCAGTTCTACCACCGGGGGACTAGCGGGAGTAAGGGGTGAGCAGTTCTTC. Full variable domain (remainder filled in from reference TRBV28 and TRBJ2-1): DVKVTQSSRYLVKRTGEKVFLECVQDMDHENMFWYRQDPGLGLRLIYFSYDVKMKEKGDIPEGYSVSREKKERFSLILESASTNQTSMYLCASSSTTGGLAGVRGEQFFGPGTRLTVL.

The chain links TRBV28 to TRBJ2-7, with 12 bases lining up with TRBD2. The CDR3 spans 13 residues. V trimming: 5 bases; J trimming: 9 bases; junction bases outside the gene matches: 5. Germline V gene data show CDR1 as MDHEN and CDR2 as SYDVKM. DNA of the CDR3: TGTGCCAGCAGTACTAGCGGGAGGCCCGGGCAGTACTTC. Its protein product is CASSTSGRPGQYF.

This clone was found once. The chain uses TRBV5-6 and TRBJ1-3, with D perhaps TRBD1 (6 bases). The V end lost 3 bases, the J end lost 5 bases, and 15 bases lay between the germline ends. CDR3 length equals 15 residues. Per the germline V gene, CDR1 is SGHDT and CDR2 is YYEEEE. The CDR3 DNA sequence: TGTGCCAGCAGCTATTCACAGGGTTTTAGAAACACCATATATTTT. Translating gives CASSYSQGFRNTIYF.

The gene calls are TRBV10-1 and TRBJ2-5, with TRBD1 matching over 9 bases. The CDR3 loop spans 15 amino acids. V lost 6 bases to trimming and J lost 1 base; unmatched junction nucleotides: 6. Germline V gives CDR1 WNHNN, CDR2 SYGVQD (reference sequence). CDR3 coding DNA: TGCGCCAGCAGCTCCGGGGGACAGGGCCAAGAGACCCAGTACTTC. Its protein product is CASSSGGQGQETQYF.

The chain employs TRBV27 and TRBJ2-3, with D tentatively TRBD1 (6 bases). V lost 8 bases, J lost 2 bases, and 14 bases lay in between. This CDR3 spans 14 amino acids. Germline assignment: CDR1 MNHEY and CDR2 SMNVEV (reference sequence). This CDR3 reads CASGNRVPTDTQYF. The DNA for the CDR3 is TGTGCCAGCGGAAACAGGGTTCCCACAGATACGCAGTATTTT.

The rearrangement joins TRBV19 to TRBJ1-5; tentatively, D is TRBD1 (6 bases). CDR1 and CDR2 (germline): LNHDA, SQIVND (reference sequence). V dropped 3 bases and J dropped 2 bases, with 11 bases sitting between them. CDR3 length: 15 residues. The CDR3 is CASSIGGYGNQPQHF. Here the CDR3 DNA reads TGTGCCAGTAGTATTGGGGGCTATGGCAATCAGCCCCAGCATTTT.

V usage is TRBV5-1 and J usage is TRBJ2-1; 8 bases agree with TRBD2. Unmatched junction bases numbered 15, after V lost 4 bases and J lost 6 bases. This CDR3 comprises 17 residues. From germline, CDR1 is SGHRS and CDR2 YFSETQ. For the CDR3, the DNA is TGCGCCAGCAGCCGGGGAGACAAAGCGGGAGTTAGCAATGAGCAGTTCTTC. Translated, it gives CASSRGDKAGVSNEQFF.

In its sample, this clone was seen once. The chain uses TRBV6-6 and TRBJ2-1; 11 nucleotides match TRBD2. Germline trimming cut 6 bases from V and 9 bases from J; bases unmatched to any gene: 10. Germline V gene sequence: CDR1 MNHNY, CDR2 SVGAGI (reference sequence). This CDR3 comprises 15 residues. Here the CDR3 reads CASRDSGRAFFEQFF. The CDR3 bases are TGTGCCAGCAGGGATAGCGGGAGGGCCTTTTTTGAGCAGTTCTTC.

This chain uses TRBV6-5 with TRBJ2-2; possible D gene TRBD2, 5 bases. Looked up from germline, CDR1 is MNHEY and CDR2 is SVGAGI. The CDR3 contains 14 residues. V was clipped by 0 bases and J by 6 bases, with 8 bases between them. CDR3 amino acids: CASSYSRGSGELFF. CDR3 DNA sequence: TGTGCCAGCAGTTACTCGAGAGGGTCCGGGGAGCTGTTTTTT.

The chain joins TRBV6-1 to TRBJ1-1, with 7 bases identical to TRBD1. CDR3 length: 16 residues. The ends lost 4 bases at V and 1 base at J; junction bases unmatched: 9. Germline V gives CDR1 MNHNS, CDR2 SASEGT. The CDR3, as DNA: TGTGCCAGCAGTGGGGGGGGGACAGTTACGAACACTGAAGCTTTCTTT. Its protein is CASSGGGTVTNTEAFF.

This clone was detected once. This chain connects TRBV11-2 to TRBJ2-1; D tentatively reads TRBD1 or TRBD2 (5 bases each). The CDR3 has 14 residues. The V end was cut by 5 bases, the J end by 9 bases, with 17 bases between. Germline CDR1 is SGHAT and CDR2 is FQNNGV. The CDR3 sequence is CASSPPGTRSEQFF. In DNA, the CDR3 is TGTGCCAGCAGCCCGCCGGGGACCCGAAGTGAGCAGTTCTTC.

The rearrangement links TRBV4-1 to TRBJ2-1; 11 nucleotides match TRBD2. The CDR3 loop spans 18 amino acids. Germline CDR1 MGHRA, CDR2 YSYEKL. V shed 0 bases, J shed 4 bases, and the junction held 8 bases outside the gene matches. This CDR3 reads CASSQEGPGTSGYNEQFF. CDR3 nucleotides: TGCGCCAGCAGCCAAGAGGGGCCAGGGACTAGCGGATACAATGAGCAGTTCTTC.